This T cell receptor (beta chain) was found in a study of T cell changes during pregnancy in multiple sclerosis. The CDR3 sequence is 15 residues long. Germline CDR1 is SGDLS and CDR2 is YYNGEE. V was clipped by 0 bases and J by 1 base, with 10 bases between them. Generated by immunoSEQ multiplex PCR, the TCRdb table keeps only in-frame clones and is missing some. Of about 60,000 clones in the sample, less than 95% were seen once. The sequence was obtained from a female donor in good health, enrolled as a control in a pregnancy study. The V gene is TRBV9, the J gene TRBJ1-2; D uncertain. Sequenced here: peripheral blood, sampled in the second trimester of pregnancy. CDR3 region: CASSVDGLDNYGYTF. CDR3 DNA sequence: TGTGCCAGCAGCGTAGACGGTCTCGATAACTATGGCTACACCTTC.